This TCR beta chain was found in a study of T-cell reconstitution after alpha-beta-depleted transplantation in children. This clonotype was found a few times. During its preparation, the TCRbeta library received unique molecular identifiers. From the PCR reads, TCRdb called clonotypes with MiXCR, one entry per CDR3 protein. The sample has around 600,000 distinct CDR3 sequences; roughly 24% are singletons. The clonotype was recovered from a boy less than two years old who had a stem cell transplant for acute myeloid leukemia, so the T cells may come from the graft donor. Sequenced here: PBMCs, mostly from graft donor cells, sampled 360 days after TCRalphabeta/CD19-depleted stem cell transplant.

As DNA, the CDR3 is TGTGCCAGCAAAACGGGGTACGAGCAGTACGTC. Translating gives CASKTGYEQYV. This chain connects TRBV12-3 or TRBV12-4 to TRBJ2-7; D is possibly TRBD2 (5 bases). CDR3 length equals 11 residues. Trimming pared 7 bases from V and 4 bases from J, leaving 8 bases between.